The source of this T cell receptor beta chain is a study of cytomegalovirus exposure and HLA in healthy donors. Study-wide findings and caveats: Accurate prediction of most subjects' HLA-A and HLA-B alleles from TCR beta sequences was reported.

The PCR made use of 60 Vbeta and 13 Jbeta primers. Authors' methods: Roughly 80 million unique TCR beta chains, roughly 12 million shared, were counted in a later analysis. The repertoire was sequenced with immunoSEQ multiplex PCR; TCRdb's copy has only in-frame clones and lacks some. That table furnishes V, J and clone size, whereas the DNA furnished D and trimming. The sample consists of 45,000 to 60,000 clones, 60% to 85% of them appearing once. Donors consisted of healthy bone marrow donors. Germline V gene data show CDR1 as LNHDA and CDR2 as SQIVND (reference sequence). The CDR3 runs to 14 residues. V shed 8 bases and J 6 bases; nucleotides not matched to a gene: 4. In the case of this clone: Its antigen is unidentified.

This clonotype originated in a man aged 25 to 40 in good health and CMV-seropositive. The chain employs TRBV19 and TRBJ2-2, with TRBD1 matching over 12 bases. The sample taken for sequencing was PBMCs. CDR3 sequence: CASQGDRGPGELFF. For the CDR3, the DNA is TGTGCCAGTCAGGGGGACAGGGGGCCCGGGGAGCTGTTTTTT.